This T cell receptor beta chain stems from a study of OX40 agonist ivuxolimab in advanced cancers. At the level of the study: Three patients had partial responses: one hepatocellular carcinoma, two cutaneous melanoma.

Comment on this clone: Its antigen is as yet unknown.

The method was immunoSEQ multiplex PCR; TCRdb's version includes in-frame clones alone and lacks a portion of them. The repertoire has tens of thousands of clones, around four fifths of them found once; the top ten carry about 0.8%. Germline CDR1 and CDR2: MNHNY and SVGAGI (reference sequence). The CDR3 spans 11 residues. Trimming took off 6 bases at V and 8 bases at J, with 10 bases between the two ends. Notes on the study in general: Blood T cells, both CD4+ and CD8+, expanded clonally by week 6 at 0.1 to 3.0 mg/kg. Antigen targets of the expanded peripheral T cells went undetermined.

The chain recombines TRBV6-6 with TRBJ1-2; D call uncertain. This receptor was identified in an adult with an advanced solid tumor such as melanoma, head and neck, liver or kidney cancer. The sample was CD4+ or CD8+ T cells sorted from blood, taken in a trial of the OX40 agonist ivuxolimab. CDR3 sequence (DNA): TGTGCCAGCAGCCAACCTTGGGGCTACACCTTC. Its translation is CASSQPWGYTF.